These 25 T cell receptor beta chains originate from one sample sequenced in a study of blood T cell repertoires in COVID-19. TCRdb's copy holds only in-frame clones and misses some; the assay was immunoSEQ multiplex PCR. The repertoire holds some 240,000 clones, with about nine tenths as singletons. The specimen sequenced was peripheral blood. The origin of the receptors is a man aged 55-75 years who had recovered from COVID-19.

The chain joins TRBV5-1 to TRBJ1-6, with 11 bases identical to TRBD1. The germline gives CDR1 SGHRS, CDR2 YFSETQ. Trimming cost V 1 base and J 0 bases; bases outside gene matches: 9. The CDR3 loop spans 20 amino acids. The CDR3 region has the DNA TGCGCCAGCAGCTTGAATTTCGGGACAGGGGGTTTCTCCTATAATTCACCCCTCCACTTT. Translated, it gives CASSLNFGTGGFSYNSPLHF.

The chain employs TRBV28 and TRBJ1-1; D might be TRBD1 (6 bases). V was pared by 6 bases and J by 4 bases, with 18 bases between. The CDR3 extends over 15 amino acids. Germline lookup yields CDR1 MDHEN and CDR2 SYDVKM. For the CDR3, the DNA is TGTGCCAGCAGCCCCTCCCGGGGGGCGGGCACTGAAGCTTTCTTT. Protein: CASSPSRGAGTEAFF. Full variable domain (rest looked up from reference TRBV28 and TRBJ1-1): DVKVTQSSRYLVKRTGEKVFLECVQDMDHENMFWYRQDPGLGLRLIYFSYDVKMKEKGDIPEGYSVSREKKERFSLILESASTNQTSMYLCASSPSRGAGTEAFFGQGTRLTVV.

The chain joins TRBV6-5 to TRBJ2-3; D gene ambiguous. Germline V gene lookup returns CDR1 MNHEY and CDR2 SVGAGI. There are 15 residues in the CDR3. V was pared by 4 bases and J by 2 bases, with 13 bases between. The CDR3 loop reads CASSSLLGYTDTQYF. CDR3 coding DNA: TGTGCCAGCAGTTCCCTCCTCGGTTACACAGATACGCAGTATTTT.

For the CDR3, the DNA is TGTGCCAGCAGTGCCCTCCGACAGCGTTCCTACGAGCAGTACTTC. Amino acid sequence: CASSALRQRSYEQYF. The gene calls are TRBV6-2 or TRBV6-3 and TRBJ2-7, with D possibly matching TRBD1 (5 bases). Per the germline V gene, CDR1 is MNHEY and CDR2 is SVGEGT. CDR3 length: 15 residues. The V and J ends lost 5 bases and 1 base respectively, with 15 bases between them.

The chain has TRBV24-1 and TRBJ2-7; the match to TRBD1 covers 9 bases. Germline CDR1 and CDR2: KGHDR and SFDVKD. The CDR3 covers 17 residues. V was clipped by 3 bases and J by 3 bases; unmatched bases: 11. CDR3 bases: TGTGCCACCAGTGATATGTTAAGAGCGGACAGGGGCTACGAGCAGTACGTC. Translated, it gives CATSDMLRADRGYEQYV.

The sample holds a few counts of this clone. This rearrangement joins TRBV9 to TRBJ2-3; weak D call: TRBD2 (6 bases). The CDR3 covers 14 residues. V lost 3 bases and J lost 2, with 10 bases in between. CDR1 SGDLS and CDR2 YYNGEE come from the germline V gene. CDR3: CASSARDPTDTQYF. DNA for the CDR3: TGTGCCAGCAGCGCGCGGGACCCCACAGATACGCAGTATTTT.

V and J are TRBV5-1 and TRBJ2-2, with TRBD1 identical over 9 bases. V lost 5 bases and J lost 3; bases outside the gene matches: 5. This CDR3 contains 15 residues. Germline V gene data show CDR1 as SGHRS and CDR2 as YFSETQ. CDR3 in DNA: TGCGCCAGCAGGGGGGACAGGGCGGACACCGGGGAGCTGTTTTTT. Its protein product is CASRGDRADTGELFF. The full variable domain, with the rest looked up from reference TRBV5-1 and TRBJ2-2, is KAGVTQTPRYLIKTRGQQVTLSCSPISGHRSVSWYQQTPGQGLQFLFEYFSETQRNKGNFPGRFSGRQFSNSRSEMNVSTLELGDSALYLCASRGDRADTGELFFGEGSRLTVL.

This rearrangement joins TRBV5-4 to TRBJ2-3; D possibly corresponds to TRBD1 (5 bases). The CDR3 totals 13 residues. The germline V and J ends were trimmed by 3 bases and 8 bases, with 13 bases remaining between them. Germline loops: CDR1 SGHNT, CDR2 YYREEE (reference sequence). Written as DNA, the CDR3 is TGTGCCAGCAGCTCCTACAGGTCCGGTACGCAGTATTTT. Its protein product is CASSSYRSGTQYF. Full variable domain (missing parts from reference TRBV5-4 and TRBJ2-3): ETGVTQSPTHLIKTRGQQVTLRCSSQSGHNTVSWYQQALGQGPQFIFQYYREEENGRGNFPPRFSGLQFPNYSSELNVNALELDDSALYLCASSSYRSGTQYFGPGTRLTVL.

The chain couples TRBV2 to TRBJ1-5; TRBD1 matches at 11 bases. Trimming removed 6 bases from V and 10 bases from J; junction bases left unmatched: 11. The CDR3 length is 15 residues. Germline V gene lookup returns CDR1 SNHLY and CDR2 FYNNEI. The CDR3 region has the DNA TGTGCCAGCAGGGGAAGGACAGGGGGCTCCCGCCCCCAGCATTTT. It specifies CASRGRTGGSRPQHF.

The CDR3 protein is CASSPDRANYGYTF. CDR3 DNA sequence: TGTGCCAGCAGCCCGGACAGAGCTAACTATGGCTACACCTTC. This chain connects TRBV5-8 to TRBJ1-2; TRBD1 might be the D (6 bases). CDR1 is SGHTS and CDR2 is YDEGEE in the germline V gene. Trimming removed 4 bases from V and 0 bases from J, with 10 bases in between. The CDR3 loop spans 14 amino acids.

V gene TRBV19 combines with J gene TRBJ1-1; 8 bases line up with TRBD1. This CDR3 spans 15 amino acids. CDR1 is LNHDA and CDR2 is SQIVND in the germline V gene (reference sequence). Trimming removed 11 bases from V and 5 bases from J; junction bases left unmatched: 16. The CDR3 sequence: CAAKRGGTGGTEAFF. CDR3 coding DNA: TGTGCCGCAAAAAGAGGGGGGACAGGAGGGACTGAAGCTTTCTTT.

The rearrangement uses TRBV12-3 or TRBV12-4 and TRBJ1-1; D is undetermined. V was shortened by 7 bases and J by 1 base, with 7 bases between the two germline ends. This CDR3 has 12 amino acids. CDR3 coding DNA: TGTGCCAGCACCCACTGGAACACTGAAGCTTTCTTT. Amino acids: CASTHWNTEAFF.

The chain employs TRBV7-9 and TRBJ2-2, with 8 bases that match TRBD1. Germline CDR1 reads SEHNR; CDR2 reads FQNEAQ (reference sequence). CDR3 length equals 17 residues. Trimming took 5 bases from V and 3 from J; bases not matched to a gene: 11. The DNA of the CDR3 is TGTGCCAGCAGCCCAAACCCCGGGACAGGAGACACCGGGGAGCTGTTTTTT. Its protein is CASSPNPGTGDTGELFF. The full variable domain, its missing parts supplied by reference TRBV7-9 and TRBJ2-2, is DTGVSQNPRHKITKRGQNVTFRCDPISEHNRLYWYRQTLGQGPEFLTYFQNEAQLEKSRLLSDRFSAERPKGSFSTLEIQRTEQGDSAMYLCASSPNPGTGDTGELFFGEGSRLTVL.

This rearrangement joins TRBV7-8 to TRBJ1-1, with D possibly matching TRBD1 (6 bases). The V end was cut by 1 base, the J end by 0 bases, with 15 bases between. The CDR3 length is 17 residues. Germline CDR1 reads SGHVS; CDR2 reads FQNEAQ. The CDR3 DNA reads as TGTGCCAGCAGCTTAGTTCGGGGGGGGCCCATGAACACTGAAGCTTTCTTT. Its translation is CASSLVRGGPMNTEAFF.

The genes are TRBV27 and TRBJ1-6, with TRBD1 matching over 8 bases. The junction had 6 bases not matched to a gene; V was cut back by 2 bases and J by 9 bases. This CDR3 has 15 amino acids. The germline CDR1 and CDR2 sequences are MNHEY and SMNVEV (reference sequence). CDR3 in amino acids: CASSLGTGGLSPLHF. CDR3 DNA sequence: TGTGCCAGCAGTTTAGGGACAGGAGGACTTTCACCCCTCCACTTT.

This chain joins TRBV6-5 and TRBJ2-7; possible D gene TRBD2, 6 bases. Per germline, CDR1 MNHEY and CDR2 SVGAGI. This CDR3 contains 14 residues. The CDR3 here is CASSNSGTSYEQYV. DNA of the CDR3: TGTGCCAGCAGTAACTCCGGGACTTCCTACGAGCAGTACGTC.

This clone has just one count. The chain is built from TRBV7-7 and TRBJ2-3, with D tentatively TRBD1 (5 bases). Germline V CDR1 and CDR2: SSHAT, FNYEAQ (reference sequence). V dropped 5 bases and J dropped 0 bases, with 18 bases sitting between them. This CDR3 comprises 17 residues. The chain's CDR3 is CASSPSSGFLSTDTQYF. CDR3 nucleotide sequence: TGTGCCAGCAGCCCGTCTTCAGGGTTTTTGAGCACAGATACGCAGTATTTT.

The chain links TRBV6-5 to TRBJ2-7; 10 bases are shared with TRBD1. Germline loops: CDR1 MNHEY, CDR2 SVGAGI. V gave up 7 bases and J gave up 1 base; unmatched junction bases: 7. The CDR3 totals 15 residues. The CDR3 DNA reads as TGTGCCAGCATGGCTCGGGACAGGGGATCCTACGAGCAGTACTTC. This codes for CASMARDRGSYEQYF.

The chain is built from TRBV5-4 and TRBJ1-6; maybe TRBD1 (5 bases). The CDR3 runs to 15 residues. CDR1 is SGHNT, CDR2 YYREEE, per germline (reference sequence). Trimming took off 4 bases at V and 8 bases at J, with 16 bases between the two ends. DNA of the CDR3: TGTGCCAGCAGCCGACAGTCAGAGACCTATTCACCCCTCCACTTT. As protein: CASSRQSETYSPLHF.

The CDR3 DNA reads TGCGCCAGCAGCCAGAGGATCAGCGGGGGGGCGGACAATGAGCAGTTCTTC. Translating it yields CASSQRISGGADNEQFF. V is TRBV4-1 and J is TRBJ2-1, with 10 bases aligning to TRBD2. There are 17 residues in the CDR3. V lost 3 bases to trimming and J lost 5 bases; unmatched junction nucleotides: 10. The V gene's germline CDR1 is MGHRA and CDR2 YSYEKL.

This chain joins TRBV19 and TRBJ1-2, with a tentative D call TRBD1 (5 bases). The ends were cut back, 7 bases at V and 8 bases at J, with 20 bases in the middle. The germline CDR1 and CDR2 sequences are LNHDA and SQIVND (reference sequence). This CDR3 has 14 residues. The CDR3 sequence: CASIPGAAGSGYTF. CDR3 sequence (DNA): TGTGCCAGTATCCCCGGGGCTGCCGGGAGCGGCTACACCTTC.

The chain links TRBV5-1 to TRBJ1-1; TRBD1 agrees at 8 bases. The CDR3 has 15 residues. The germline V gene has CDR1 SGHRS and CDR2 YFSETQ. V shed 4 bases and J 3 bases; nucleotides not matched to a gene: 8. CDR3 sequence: CASSTGQGLHTEAFF. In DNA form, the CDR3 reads TGCGCCAGCAGCACCGGACAGGGACTCCACACTGAAGCTTTCTTT.

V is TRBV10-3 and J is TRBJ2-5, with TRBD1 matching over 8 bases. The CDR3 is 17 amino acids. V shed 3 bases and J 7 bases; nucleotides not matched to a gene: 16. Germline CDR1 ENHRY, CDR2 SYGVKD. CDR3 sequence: CAISDRGQGAFWGTQYF. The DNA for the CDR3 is TGTGCCATCAGTGATCGAGGCCAGGGGGCATTTTGGGGGACCCAGTACTTC.

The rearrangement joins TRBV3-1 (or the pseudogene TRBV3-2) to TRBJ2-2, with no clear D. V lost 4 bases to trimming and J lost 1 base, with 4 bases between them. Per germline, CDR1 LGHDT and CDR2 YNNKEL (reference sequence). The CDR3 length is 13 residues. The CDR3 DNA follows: TGTGCCAGCAGCCGGCAGAACACCGGGGAGCTGTTTTTT. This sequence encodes CASSRQNTGELFF.

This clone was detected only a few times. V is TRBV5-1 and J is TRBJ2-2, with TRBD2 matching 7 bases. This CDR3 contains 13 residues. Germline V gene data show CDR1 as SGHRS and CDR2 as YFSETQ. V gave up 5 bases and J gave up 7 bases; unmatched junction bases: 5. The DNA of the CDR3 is TGCGCCAGCAGTTCCCGGGGGGACGGGGAGCTGTTTTTT. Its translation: CASSSRGDGELFF. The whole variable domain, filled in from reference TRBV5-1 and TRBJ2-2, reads KAGVTQTPRYLIKTRGQQVTLSCSPISGHRSVSWYQQTPGQGLQFLFEYFSETQRNKGNFPGRFSGRQFSNSRSEMNVSTLELGDSALYLCASSSRGDGELFFGEGSRLTVL.